Detailed here is one T cell receptor (beta chain). This sample is drawn from a study of T-cell memory formation after mild COVID-19. The ends were cut back, 6 bases at V and 0 bases at J, with 13 bases in the middle. The CDR3 length is 15 residues. The germline V gene encodes CDR1 MNHEY and CDR2 SVGAGI. TCRdb itself ran the 5' RACE reads through MiXCR, one entry per CDR3 protein. The sample holds about 610,000 distinct CDR3 sequences, roughly 17% seen once. Input material: PBMCs or a T cell subset sorted from them (not recorded which). The genes are TRBV6-5 and TRBJ2-3; D unclear. The sequence derives from an adult woman who had mild COVID-19 (a few samples of this study predate the infection). Cell type and time point are not known. CDR3 coding DNA: TGTGCCAGCAGGAGTGTGTTCACTAGCACAGATACGCAGTATTTT. It specifies CASRSVFTSTDTQYF.